The source of this TCR beta chain is a study of cytomegalovirus exposure and HLA in healthy donors (dated by TCRdb to the late 2010s). Regarding the research as a whole: In an earlier analysis of approximately 500 of the donors, 276 Gb of sequence data and 95 million to 130 million unique TCR beta sequences from about 179 million T cells were reported. An early release that covered 500 to 800 HLA-typed donors contained around 300 gigabases of sequencing data and tens of millions of unique TCR sequences. Among the roughly 400 genotyped donors, under 90% belonged to the genetic ancestry cluster associated with self-reported Caucasian donors. The study was designed to test whether signatures of past pathogen exposure could be identified by cataloging public T cell receptors. The study profiled the T cell repertoires of hundreds of subjects by immunosequencing and related them to cytomegalovirus serostatus. Besides the first cohort of roughly 700 subjects, a separate validation cohort made up of some 110 different subjects was used. To predict cytomegalovirus infection status, the study combined high-throughput TCR immunosequencing, statistical association of individual TCRs with disease status, and machine learning. A later analysis re-examined previously published TCR beta repertoires from around 670 donors and added high-resolution HLA genotyping to investigate patterns of TCR occurrence. Rather than drawing on any new phenotypic data, the later analysis identified candidate immune exposures from TCR beta sequences and the way those sequences occurred across donors. In an earlier analysis of over 550 of the donors, high-throughput TCR beta sequencing was used to judge whether each TCR beta V gene segment behaved as functional or pseudogenic. Alongside the repertoire data, information on donor age, sex, ethnicity and CMV serostatus was compiled. A later genetic analysis took genome-wide SNP genotypes for about 55% of the roughly 670 donors and used that subset as a discovery cohort. Every discovery cohort repertoire had been produced on one sequencing platform. HLA typing included class I and class II loci at four-digit resolution. The number of donors typed differed by locus, with roughly 629-640 for A, B, C, DRB1 and DQB1, around 500 for DQA1, 600 to 610 for DPA1, and about 450 for DPB1. Roughly 5 DR-DQ haplotypes were handled as single units for association and clustering, since linkage in the cohort was strong. Among about 400 genotyped donors of the cohort, an average of around 220,000 unique TCR beta nucleotide sequences was sequenced per donor, of which approximately 18% were non-productive. Paper-wide results and their limitations: V-gene and J-gene trimming of TCR beta chains was associated with a missense DCLRE1C variant in a later genetic analysis, and the association was replicated in an independent cohort. In both the original and validation cohorts, the classifier was reported to diagnose cytomegalovirus status with high specificity and sensitivity. Assigning TCR associations to individual alleles was difficult when HLA alleles, especially DR and DQ, strongly co-occurred. According to a later analysis, most CMV-associated TCR beta chains appeared to be HLA-restricted, and the HLA associations seemed to be driven largely by CMV exposure. Linkage disequilibrium might explain the correlated functional status among segregating V segments, but an unknown experimental factor could not be ruled out. Broadly in line with IMGT annotations, most TCR beta V segments showed up in productive rearrangements about 87% or about 30% of the time in an earlier analysis of under 700 of the donors. CMV serostatus was the only immune exposure information available for the cohort. Some 15 rarely observed V segments, including chromosome 9 orphons, were excluded from the earlier analysis of a few hundred of the donors because counts were too low. At a false discovery rate of 0.05, a later analysis linked fewer than 20,000 TCR beta sequences to specific HLA alleles. A few of the identified cytomegalovirus-associated TCR beta chains were confirmed in vitro to be specific for cytomegalovirus antigens. A cluster of highly shared sequence variants was judged likely to be a technical artifact of the sequencing pipeline. The authors suggested that the approach could potentially be generalized to other disease states and immunological phenotypes. In a later analysis, TCR association rates were found to vary across HLA loci, with the most associated TCRs seen for DRB1 alleles and the fewest for HLA-C alleles. A further reported finding was that TCR beta sequences accurately predicted the HLA-A and HLA-B alleles for most subjects in the first cohort. In the study, about 150 TCR beta chains were listed as associated with cytomegalovirus. According to a later genetic analysis, donors in an Asian-associated ancestry cluster had fewer N-insertions in productive TCRs than the approximately 650-donor mean. Because HLA typing was unavailable for some donors at each locus, only the typed subset was used in association tests. Presence/absence analyses assumed roughly uniform sequencing depth across donors, an assumption that may not hold. Some IMGT-functional V segments, including TRBV6-2 and TRBV6-3, could not be told apart with the 87-base-pair reads, so those segments were excluded. A later analysis reported that several top co-occurrence clusters appeared linked to parvovirus B19, influenza, CMV and Epstein-Barr virus. This cohort had only TCR beta chains sequenced, and the lack of alpha or paired-chain data limited which features could be detected. Across donors, most TCR sequences were observed very rarely, whereas some public TCRs were present in many individuals. Compared with equally common non-associated chains, HLA-associated TCR beta chains in a later analysis were more clonally expanded and had lower generation probabilities.

The cohort was made up of approximately 670 healthy bone marrow donors. Cohort members were all nominally healthy when sampled, although unrecorded immune exposures were likely present. The donor tested CMV seronegative and was one of the 352 seronegative cohort members. A peripheral blood sample was provided by each donor, and peripheral blood mononuclear cells were used for TCR beta sequencing. The Qiagen DNeasy Blood Extraction Kit was used to extract genomic DNA from the blood cell samples. The CDR3 contains 16 residues, cysteine and phenylalanine counted. Only the CDR3 DNA is retained, 48 bases long and in frame from the first base. V ends up 5 bases short and J 2 bases short, with an unmatched junction base count of 11. For CDR1 and CDR2, the germline V gene lists MNHGY and SAAAGT. For this clone: The antigen it binds to is not known. No quality values exist for individual bases; no much larger clone is one base distant.

Library generation was performed with the immunoSEQ multiplex PCR assay. A mixture of 60 forward primers for TCR Vbeta segments and 13 reverse primers for TCR Jbeta segments was used in the multiplex PCR. Amplification of the CDR3 region of rearranged TCR beta genes was performed with a multiplex PCR assay on genomic DNA. On the Illumina HiSeq System, the amplified TCR beta libraries were sequenced as 87-base-pair reads. In the original analysis: In a later analysis, tens of millions of unique TCR beta chains were counted across the 500 to 850 repertoires, and roughly 9.9 million of these chains were shared by at least two donors. To remove PCR and sequencing errors, raw reads were error-corrected and collapsed into unique sequences using a nearest-neighbor algorithm that merged closely related sequences. CDR3 sequences were aligned to IMGT reference sequences to assign V, D and J gene segments. For a sequence to be retained, at least a six-nucleotide match to both a V gene segment and a J gene segment was required. A rearrangement counted as productive if the CDR3 had no stop codons and remained in frame with V and J, and every other rearrangement counted as non-productive. CDR3 was defined according to IMGT convention as the region running from the second conserved V-encoded cysteine to the conserved J-encoded phenylalanine. In an earlier analysis of around 540 of the donors, sequences lacking an unambiguous match to a single V gene segment were excluded. An earlier analysis of a few hundred of the donors classified V segments as functional when productive rearrangements were above 56.7% and as segregating when the standard deviation between donors was above 5%. A statistical classification framework was built to diagnose cytomegalovirus status from the catalog of TCR beta chain sequences. V and J gene assignment, in a later analysis, came from comparing TCR nucleotide sequences with IMGT/GENE-DB human TR gene sequences. In a later analysis, CDR3 sequences and most-parsimonious VDJ recombination scenarios were assigned using the TCRdist pipeline. A later analysis defined each TCR beta chain by its CDR3 amino acid sequence plus V-gene family, and excluded reads lacking a unique V-gene family. To address suspected cross-contamination and a sequencing artifact, a later analysis removed over 500 highly shared, low-generation-probability nucleotide sequences. For each public chain, a later analysis derived a clonal expansion index from normalized ranks of inferred template counts within each repertoire. In a later analysis, generation probabilities were computed using a VDJ recombination model fitted to out-of-frame rearrangements, and the results were checked against IGoR. Hypergeometric tests were used in a later analysis to score TCR-TCR, TCR-HLA and TCR-CMV co-occurrence, with a repertoire-size bias correction applied to the TCR pairs. False discovery rates were estimated in a later analysis by permuting HLA or CMV assignments 20 times. In a later analysis, co-occurring TCRs were grouped using DBSCAN, and TCRdist sequence similarity was added for clustering within HLA-allele-positive subsets. Co-occurrence clustering excluded repertoires with fewer than 30,000 or more than 120,000 public chains, plus five with anomalous nucleotide sharing. Sourced from immuneACCESS, this table was stored by TCRdb with only in-frame sequences that have V and J called. A share of the clones is absent; for the studies checked, an unresolved V gene accounts for under half, and the remainder has no known explanation. The V and J calls and clone size are taken from that table; D and trimming were inferred from the DNA. Across this sample there are roughly 92,000 clones, with approximately 7.1% seen only once. About 2.1% of the sample belongs to the ten largest clones.

This clonotype was sampled from a man aged 50 to 60 in good health and CMV-seronegative. The chain is assembled from TRBV6-8 and TRBJ1-1, and 7 junctional nucleotides match TRBD1. Sequencing input: PBMCs. The DNA sequence is TGTGCCAGCAGTGGTGACAGGGAGGTAAGTAACACTGAAGCTTTCTTT. It encodes CASSGDREVSNTEAFF.